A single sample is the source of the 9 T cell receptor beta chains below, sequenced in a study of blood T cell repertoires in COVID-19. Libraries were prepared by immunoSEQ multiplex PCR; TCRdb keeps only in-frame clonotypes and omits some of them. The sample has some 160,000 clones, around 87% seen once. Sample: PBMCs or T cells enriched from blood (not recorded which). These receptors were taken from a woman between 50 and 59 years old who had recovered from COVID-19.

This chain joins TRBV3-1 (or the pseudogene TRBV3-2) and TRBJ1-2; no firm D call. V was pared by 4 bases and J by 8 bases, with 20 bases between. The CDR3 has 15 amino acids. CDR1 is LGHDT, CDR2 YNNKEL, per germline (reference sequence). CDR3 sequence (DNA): TGTGCCAGCAGCCCCTCCCGCGGGCAAGGTGGGGGCTACACCTTC. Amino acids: CASSPSRGQGGGYTF.

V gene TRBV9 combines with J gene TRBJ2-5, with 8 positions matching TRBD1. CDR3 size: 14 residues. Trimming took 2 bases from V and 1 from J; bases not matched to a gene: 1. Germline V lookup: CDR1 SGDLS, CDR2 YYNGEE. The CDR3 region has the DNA TGTGCCAGCAGCGTGGACAGGGTCCAAGAGACCCAGTACTTC. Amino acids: CASSVDRVQETQYF.

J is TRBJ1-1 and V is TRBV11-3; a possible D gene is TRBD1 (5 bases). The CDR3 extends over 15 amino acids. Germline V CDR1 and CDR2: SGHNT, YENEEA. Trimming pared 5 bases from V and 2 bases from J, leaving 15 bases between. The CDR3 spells CASSPLGGGNTEAFF. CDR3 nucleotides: TGTGCCAGCAGCCCCCTGGGGGGGGGTAACACTGAAGCTTTCTTT.

CDR3 in amino acids: CASSVLDPTRTQYF. The CDR3 DNA sequence: TGTGCCAGCAGCGTACTAGACCCCACTCGCACCCAGTACTTC. The V and J genes are TRBV11-2 and TRBJ2-5, with D tentatively TRBD2 (5 bases). Trimming cost V 5 bases and J 8 bases, with 18 bases left between them. The CDR3 loop spans 14 amino acids. Per the germline V gene, CDR1 is SGHAT and CDR2 is FQNNGV.

CDR3 in amino acids: CASSLAGNQETQYF. CDR3 nucleotides: TGTGCCAGCAGCTTAGCCGGGAACCAAGAGACCCAGTACTTC. The chain couples TRBV7-9 to TRBJ2-5; D is possibly TRBD2 (5 bases). CDR3 length equals 14 residues. V lost 0 bases to trimming and J lost 0 bases, with 5 bases between them. Germline V lookup: CDR1 SEHNR, CDR2 FQNEAQ (reference sequence). Looking up the rest from reference TRBV7-9 and TRBJ2-5 gives the full variable domain: DTGVSQNPRHKITKRGQNVTFRCDPISEHNRLYWYRQTLGQGPEFLTYFQNEAQLEKSRLLSDRFSAERPKGSFSTLEIQRTEQGDSAMYLCASSLAGNQETQYFGPGTRLLVL.

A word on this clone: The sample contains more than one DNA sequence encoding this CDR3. CDR3 loop: CASSQEGQGSTDTQYF. The CDR3 DNA reads as TGTGCCAGCAGCCAAGAGGGACAGGGAAGCACAGATACGCAGTATTTT. The chain recombines TRBV4-2 with TRBJ2-3; 9 bases line up with TRBD1. In germline, CDR1 is LGHNA, CDR2 YNFKEQ. The CDR3 length is 16 residues. The V segment lost 0 bases and the J segment 0 bases; nucleotides outside the gene matches: 1.

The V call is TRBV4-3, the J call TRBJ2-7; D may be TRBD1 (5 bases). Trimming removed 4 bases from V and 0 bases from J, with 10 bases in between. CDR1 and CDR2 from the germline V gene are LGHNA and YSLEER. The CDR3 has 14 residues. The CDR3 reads CASSRDSGSYEQYF. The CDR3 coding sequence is TGCGCCAGCAGCCGAGACAGTGGCTCCTACGAGCAGTACTTC.

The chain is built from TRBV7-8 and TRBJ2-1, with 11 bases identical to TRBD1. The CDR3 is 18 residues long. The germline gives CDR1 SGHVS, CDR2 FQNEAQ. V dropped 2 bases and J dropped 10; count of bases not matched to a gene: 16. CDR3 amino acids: CASSLRGTPGTGGREQFF. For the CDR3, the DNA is TGTGCCAGCAGCTTAAGGGGTACCCCCGGGACAGGGGGTAGGGAGCAGTTCTTC. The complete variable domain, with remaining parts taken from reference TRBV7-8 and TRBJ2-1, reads GAGVSQSPRYKVAKRGQDVALRCDPISGHVSLFWYQQALGQGPEFLTYFQNEAQLDKSGLPSDRFFAERPEGSVSTLKIQRTQQEDSAVYLCASSLRGTPGTGGREQFFGPGTRLTVL.

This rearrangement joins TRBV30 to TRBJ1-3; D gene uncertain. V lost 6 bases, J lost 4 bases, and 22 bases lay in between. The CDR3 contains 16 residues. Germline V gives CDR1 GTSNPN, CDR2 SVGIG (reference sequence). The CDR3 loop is CACQPPGGFGGNTIYF. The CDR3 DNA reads TGTGCCTGCCAACCCCCCGGAGGATTTGGAGGAAACACCATATATTTT. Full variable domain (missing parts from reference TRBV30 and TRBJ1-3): SQTIHQWPATLVQPVGSPLSLECTVEGTSNPNLYWYRQAAGRGLQLLFYSVGIGQISSEVPQNLSASRPQDRQFILSSKKLLLSDSGFYLCACQPPGGFGGNTIYFGEGSWLTVV.